These 17 T cell receptor beta chains share one sample of origin, sequenced in a study of cytomegalovirus exposure and HLA in healthy donors. Primers for the PCR totalled 60 Vbeta and 13 Jbeta. Using immunoSEQ multiplex PCR, the repertoire was profiled, and TCRdb retains in-frame clones only, with some absent. Recorded for this sample: roughly 57,000 clones. Sequencing input: PBMCs. The receptor source for this set is a woman in her twenties or thirties in good health and CMV-seropositive.

This chain connects TRBV2 to TRBJ1-2, with D perhaps matching TRBD1 (6 bases). The CDR3 has 12 amino acids. The V gene's germline CDR1 is SNHLY and CDR2 FYNNEI. The germline V and J ends were trimmed by 7 bases and 8 bases, with 14 bases remaining between them. CDR3 DNA: TGTGCCAGCAAGGACAGCTCACCCGGCTACACCTTC. Translation: CASKDSSPGYTF. Full variable domain (rest looked up from reference TRBV2 and TRBJ1-2): EPEVTQTPSHQVTQMGQEVILRCVPISNHLYFYWYRQILGQKVEFLVSFYNNEISEKSEIFDDQFSVERPDGSNFTLKIRSTKLEDSAMYFCASKDSSPGYTFGSGTRLTVV.

The rearrangement joins TRBV18 to TRBJ1-4; D gene ambiguous. Trimming left V 6 bases short and J 7 bases short, with 15 bases between. Germline loops: CDR1 KGHSH, CDR2 LQKENI. This CDR3 region has 14 residues. Here the CDR3 reads CASSQRGSGEKLFF. The CDR3 coding sequence is TGTGCCAGCTCCCAGAGAGGCAGTGGTGAAAAACTGTTTTTT.

The V gene is TRBV11-2, the J gene TRBJ2-7; 7 nucleotides align to TRBD1. The junction had 6 bases not matched to a gene; V was cut back by 5 bases and J by 5 bases. This CDR3 has 13 residues. CDR1 and CDR2 from the germline V gene are SGHAT and FQNNGV. The CDR3 nucleotides are TGTGCCAGCAGCCGCACAGGGGCCGACGAGCAGTACTTC. Translation: CASSRTGADEQYF.

This chain connects TRBV5-1 to TRBJ2-2, with TRBD1 identical over 10 bases. V dropped 2 bases and J dropped 4; count of bases not matched to a gene: 11. Germline V gene sequence: CDR1 SGHRS, CDR2 YFSETQ. The CDR3 consists of 18 residues. The CDR3 protein is CASSFWGPGQGSTGELFF. The DNA for the CDR3 is TGCGCCAGCAGCTTTTGGGGACCGGGACAGGGGTCCACCGGGGAGCTGTTTTTT.

This chain joins TRBV10-3 and TRBJ1-1, with no clear D. The germline V and J ends were trimmed by 0 bases and 0 bases, with 5 bases remaining between them. The CDR3 has 14 amino acids. Germline V gene data show CDR1 as ENHRY and CDR2 as SYGVKD. CDR3 protein: CAISESQMNTEAFF. The DNA of the CDR3 is TGTGCCATCAGTGAGTCACAAATGAACACTGAAGCTTTCTTT.

The chain carries TRBV2 and TRBJ1-1; 7 bases line up with TRBD1. V was pared by 6 bases and J by 11 bases, with 6 bases of the junction left unmatched. The germline V gene encodes CDR1 SNHLY and CDR2 FYNNEI. The CDR3 length is 11 residues. This CDR3 reads CASRQGLMAFF. CDR3 sequence (DNA): TGTGCCAGCAGACAGGGGTTAATGGCTTTCTTT. Looking up the rest from reference TRBV2 and TRBJ1-1 gives the full variable domain: EPEVTQTPSHQVTQMGQEVILRCVPISNHLYFYWYRQILGQKVEFLVSFYNNEISEKSEIFDDQFSVERPDGSNFTLKIRSTKLEDSAMYFCASRQGLMAFFGQGTRLTVV.

This chain links TRBV4-2 with TRBJ2-7; maybe TRBD2 (5 bases). V was pared by 3 bases and J by 2 bases, with 8 bases between. Germline-derived CDR1 and CDR2 are LGHNA and YNFKEQ. This CDR3 contains 13 residues. CDR3 sequence reads: CASSHGITYEQYF. DNA of the CDR3: TGTGCCAGCAGCCACGGGATAACCTACGAGCAGTACTTC.

This chain uses TRBV5-1 with TRBJ1-2; D is perhaps TRBD1 (6 bases). CDR1 is SGHRS and CDR2 is YFSETQ in the germline V gene. The CDR3 is made up of 16 amino acids. Trimming removed 4 bases from V and 1 base from J, with 17 bases in between. The DNA of the CDR3 is TGCGCCAGCAGCCTCGGACAGCAGAACTATAACTATGGCTACACCTTC. Its translation: CASSLGQQNYNYGYTF.

Details on this clone: The germline gene is not matched at one end of the junction; a read error may be the cause. Other DNA sequences in the sample encode the same CDR3. The J gene is TRBJ1-1, the V gene TRBV30; D gene ambiguous. Germline V gene sequence: CDR1 GTSNPN, CDR2 SVGIG (reference sequence). The CDR3 contains 14 residues. The DNA of the CDR3 is TGTGCCTGGAGTGTACGGAGGTTGAACACTGAAGCCTTCTTT. Translation: CAWSVRRLNTEAFF.

This chain uses TRBV11-3 with TRBJ1-2; 10 nucleotides match TRBD1. The CDR3 runs 14 residues. Germline-derived CDR1 and CDR2 are SGHNT and YENEEA. Losses at the gene ends were 7 bases for V and 7 bases for J; bases not matched to a gene: 9. In DNA, the CDR3 is TGTGCCAGCACCTCGACAGGGGGCAGTGGTGGCTACACCTTC. It yields the protein CASTSTGGSGGYTF.

The chain employs TRBV19 and TRBJ2-1; D might be TRBD1 (7 bases). V dropped 5 bases and J dropped 0 bases, with 11 bases sitting between them. Germline V CDR1 and CDR2: LNHDA, SQIVND (reference sequence). The CDR3 contains 15 residues. CDR3 in DNA: TGTGCCAGTAGTCGGGGGACAGACTCCTACAATGAGCAGTTCTTC. This codes for CASSRGTDSYNEQFF.

The chain recombines TRBV20-1 with TRBJ2-1; D uncertain. The CDR3 loop spans 11 amino acids. Trimming left V 6 bases short and J 9 bases short, with 12 bases between. Germline lookup yields CDR1 DFQATT and CDR2 SNEGSKA (reference sequence). The CDR3 DNA is TGCAGTGCCCCCTCTCCCCCTGAGCAGTTCTTC. It yields the protein CSAPSPPEQFF.

This chain connects TRBV7-9 to TRBJ2-7; maybe TRBD1 (6 bases). V was trimmed by 4 bases and J by 9 bases, leaving 16 bases between them. This CDR3 has 13 amino acids. The germline V gene has CDR1 SEHNR and CDR2 FQNEAQ (reference sequence). CDR3 in amino acids: CASSWGDRIGQYF. DNA of the CDR3: TGTGCCAGCAGCTGGGGAGACAGGATCGGGCAGTACTTC.

The chain employs TRBV30 and TRBJ2-2, with TRBD1 as a possible D gene (5 bases). This CDR3 comprises 13 residues. Germline CDR1 GTSNPN, CDR2 SVGIG (reference sequence). The germline V and J ends were trimmed by 5 bases and 6 bases, with 13 bases remaining between them. The CDR3 DNA follows: TGTGCCTGGGGGGCGGTAATGTCCGGGGAGCTGTTTTTT. Translated, it gives CAWGAVMSGELFF.

The DNA of the CDR3 is TGTGCCAGCAGGATAGAGAGAGGAGGAGCTTTCTTT. Protein product: CASRIERGGAFF. V and J are TRBV2 and TRBJ1-1; no clear D gene. Germline V gene data show CDR1 as SNHLY and CDR2 as FYNNEI. Trimming took 6 bases from V and 10 from J, leaving 15 bases between them. This CDR3 contains 12 residues.

This chain joins TRBV7-9 and TRBJ2-7, with a possible D match to TRBD2 (6 bases). Germline CDR1 is SEHNR and CDR2 is FQNEAQ (reference sequence). V was cut by 5 bases and J by 1 base, with 12 bases left in between. This CDR3 comprises 14 residues. The CDR3 reads CASSDWRESYEQYF. The CDR3 DNA reads as TGTGCCAGCAGCGATTGGAGGGAATCCTACGAGCAGTACTTC.

The rearrangement uses TRBV18 and TRBJ1-4, with D uncertain. CDR1 KGHSH and CDR2 LQKENI come from the germline V gene. V was cut by 1 base and J by 8 bases, with 14 bases left in between. This CDR3 has 15 amino acids. DNA for the CDR3: TGTGCCAGCTCACCACGCCCCTCGCGCGAAGAAAAACTGTTTTTT. Amino acid sequence: CASSPRPSREEKLFF.